The 30 T cell receptor beta chains below were found in one sample sequenced in a study of blood T cell repertoires in COVID-19. Sequenced by immunoSEQ multiplex PCR; TCRdb stores in-frame clones only, minus some. The table lists about 180,000 clones, approximately 81% of them singletons, with about 5.8% in the top ten. The sample consisted of PBMCs or T cells enriched from blood (not recorded which). The receptors derive from a woman between 40 and 55 years old with acute COVID-19.

The V call is TRBV5-4, the J call TRBJ2-4; possible D gene TRBD2, 6 bases. Trimming stripped 5 bases from V and 1 base from J, with 10 bases between. CDR3 length equals 14 residues. Looked up from germline, CDR1 is SGHNT and CDR2 is YYREEE (reference sequence). The CDR3 bases are TGTGCCAGCAGTTCCGCGGGGGCCAAAAACATTCAGTACTTC. It yields the protein CASSSAGAKNIQYF.

The chain has TRBV20-1 and TRBJ2-3; D is perhaps TRBD2 (6 bases). CDR1 and CDR2 from the germline V gene are DFQATT and SNEGSKA (reference sequence). CDR3 length: 15 amino acids. V shed 3 bases and J shed 2 bases, with 15 bases lying between them. In nucleotides, the CDR3 is TGCAGTGCTAGTCGAGCGGGCCTCCTCACAGATACGCAGTATTTT. Protein: CSASRAGLLTDTQYF.

The chain has TRBV5-1 and TRBJ1-1; TRBD1 matches 7 bases. Per germline, CDR1 SGHRS and CDR2 YFSETQ. This CDR3 region has 16 residues. The junction had 16 bases not matched to a gene; V was cut back by 0 bases and J by 11 bases. CDR3 protein: CASSLGQGGFSREAFF. DNA for the CDR3: TGCGCCAGCAGCTTGGGGCAGGGGGGCTTTTCGCGAGAGGCTTTCTTT.

J is TRBJ2-6 and V is TRBV27; D is possibly TRBD1 (5 bases). The CDR3 runs 16 residues. V shed 2 bases and J shed 0 bases, with 8 bases lying between them. Germline lookup yields CDR1 MNHEY and CDR2 SMNVEV (reference sequence). The CDR3 reads CASSLGDSSGANVLTF. The CDR3 DNA reads as TGTGCCAGCAGTTTAGGAGACAGCTCTGGGGCCAACGTCCTGACTTTC.

This rearrangement joins TRBV5-1 to TRBJ2-5; 7 bases match TRBD2. Losses at the gene ends were 0 bases for V and 1 base for J; bases not matched to a gene: 3. This CDR3 is built from 15 residues. CDR1 and CDR2 (germline): SGHRS, YFSETQ. The CDR3 here is CASSLAAGVQETQYF. Here the CDR3 DNA reads TGCGCCAGCAGCTTGGCGGCGGGAGTCCAAGAGACCCAGTACTTC.

This clone was seen ten or more times. The chain carries TRBV15 and TRBJ2-1, with TRBD2 identical over 8 bases. In germline, CDR1 is LNHNV, CDR2 YYDKDF (reference sequence). V lost 0 bases and J lost 6; bases outside the gene matches: 7. This CDR3 comprises 16 residues. The CDR3 DNA reads as TGTGCCACCAGCAGAGATAGGACTAGCCGTTTCAATGAGCAGTTCTTC. Its translation: CATSRDRTSRFNEQFF.

V is TRBV7-9 and J is TRBJ2-7, with 7 bases identical to TRBD1. Germline CDR1 is SEHNR and CDR2 is FQNEAQ (reference sequence). The CDR3 runs to 14 residues. Unmatched junction bases numbered 6, after V lost 3 bases and J lost 4 bases. DNA for the CDR3: TGTGCCAGCAGCTTGACGACAGGGCATTACGAGCAGTACTTC. Residues: CASSLTTGHYEQYF.

A few counts support this clone. V is TRBV3-1 (or the pseudogene TRBV3-2) and J is TRBJ1-2; TRBD1 matches at 8 bases. J gave up 8 bases and V 4 bases, and 12 bases lay outside the gene matches. Germline lookup yields CDR1 LGHDT and CDR2 YNNKEL (reference sequence). CDR3 length: 15 residues. This CDR3 reads CASSLDTTGGGGYTF. In DNA, the CDR3 is TGTGCCAGCAGCCTTGACACCACAGGGGGAGGAGGCTACACCTTC.

The chain has TRBV27 and TRBJ2-7; D not certain. Germline V gene lookup returns CDR1 MNHEY and CDR2 SMNVEV (reference sequence). The CDR3 totals 14 residues. V lost 0 bases, J lost 2 bases, and 8 bases lay in between. CDR3 amino acids: CASSLSIRAYEQYF. In DNA, the CDR3 is TGTGCCAGCAGTTTATCAATTCGGGCCTACGAGCAGTACTTC.

The V call is TRBV21-1, the J call TRBJ2-7; the DNA was not used to check the table's D call, TRBD1. TRBV21-1 is an annotated pseudogene. The CDR3 totals 14 residues. CDR3 DNA: TGTGCCAGCAGCTCGCGACAGGGGGGCGGCGAGCAGTACTTC. The encoded protein is CASSSRQGGGEQYF.

This chain connects TRBV18 to TRBJ1-2, with TRBD1 matching 9 bases. V was clipped by 1 base and J by 1 base; unmatched bases: 1. This CDR3 spans 15 amino acids. Germline V gene lookup returns CDR1 KGHSH and CDR2 LQKENI. Written as DNA, the CDR3 is TGTGCCAGCTCACCACAGGGACAGGGTAACTATGGCTACACCTTC. Translating gives CASSPQGQGNYGYTF.

As to this clone: Other DNA sequences in the sample encode the same CDR3. The chain employs TRBV29-1 and TRBJ1-5; the D gene is possibly TRBD1 (5 bases). CDR3 length: 13 amino acids. Germline-derived CDR1 and CDR2 are SQVTM and ANQGSEA. V was clipped by 4 bases and J by 4 bases, with 11 bases between them. CDR3: CSVGQGGNQPQHF. DNA of the CDR3: TGCAGCGTTGGGCAGGGAGGGAATCAGCCCCAGCATTTT.

The V and J genes are TRBV4-1 and TRBJ2-2; 7 bases agree with TRBD1. The ends lost 0 bases at V and 6 bases at J; junction bases unmatched: 13. CDR1 and CDR2 from the germline V gene are MGHRA and YSYEKL. The CDR3 extends over 18 amino acids. As DNA, the CDR3 is TGCGCCAGCAGCCAAGAAGGTCCGGGACAGTCCGGAGCCGGGGAGCTGTTTTTT. It yields the protein CASSQEGPGQSGAGELFF.

The chain carries TRBV25-1 and TRBJ1-3, with 8 bases fitting TRBD1. The CDR3 is made up of 17 amino acids. CDR1 MGHDK and CDR2 SYGVNS come from the germline V gene. Trimming took 4 bases from V and 3 from J; bases not matched to a gene: 11. CDR3 nucleotide sequence: TGTGCCAGCAGTGCCCGACAGGGGACGGGCGGTGGAAACACCATATATTTT. It is translated as CASSARQGTGGGNTIYF.

The genes are TRBV3-1 (or the pseudogene TRBV3-2) and TRBJ2-1, with 13 bases lining up with TRBD2. The CDR3 consists of 17 residues. CDR1 is LGHDT and CDR2 is YNNKEL in the germline V gene (reference sequence). The V and J ends lost 1 base and 7 bases, in that order; junction bases with no gene match: 7. For the CDR3, the DNA is TGTGCCAGCAGCCAAGGCCGGACTAGCGGGAGTGGGAATGAGCAGTTCTTC. Translating it yields CASSQGRTSGSGNEQFF.

The V call is TRBV9, the J call TRBJ2-1; TRBD2 matches 13 bases. This CDR3 is 15 amino acids long. CDR1 SGDLS and CDR2 YYNGEE come from the germline V gene. Trimming cost V 2 bases and J 4 bases; bases outside gene matches: 0. The CDR3 DNA reads as TGTGCCAGCAGCGTGGGACTAGCGGGATACAATGAGCAGTTCTTC. Its protein is CASSVGLAGYNEQFF.

The CDR3 protein is CATSRESWGSMNTEAFF. The CDR3 DNA sequence: TGTGCCACCAGCAGAGAGAGCTGGGGCAGCATGAACACTGAAGCTTTCTTT. The V and J genes are TRBV15 and TRBJ1-1; D possibly corresponds to TRBD1 (5 bases). Per germline, CDR1 LNHNV and CDR2 YYDKDF (reference sequence). This CDR3 comprises 17 residues. The V end was cut by 0 bases, the J end by 0 bases, with 14 bases between.

The chain recombines TRBV18 with TRBJ1-2; a weak D match, TRBD1 (5 bases). The germline V gene encodes CDR1 KGHSH and CDR2 LQKENI. The V gene lost 3 bases and the J gene lost 5 bases, with 13 bases spanning the gap. This CDR3 region has 14 residues. CDR3 nucleotide sequence: TGTGCCAGCTCACCGGGTGCGGGGACTTATGGCTACACCTTC. It codes for CASSPGAGTYGYTF.

The rearrangement uses TRBV5-1 and TRBJ1-4, with TRBD1 matching over 9 bases. This CDR3 spans 15 amino acids. Losses at the gene ends were 0 bases for V and 7 bases for J; bases not matched to a gene: 4. Germline CDR1 reads SGHRS; CDR2 reads YFSETQ. The CDR3 DNA reads as TGCGCCAGCAGCTTGGCCGGGACAGGGCTTGAAAAACTGTTTTTT. Encoded protein: CASSLAGTGLEKLFF.

This chain links TRBV3-1 (or the pseudogene TRBV3-2) with TRBJ2-7; 7 bases map to TRBD2. Germline V gene lookup returns CDR1 LGHDT and CDR2 YNNKEL (reference sequence). This CDR3 spans 14 amino acids. Trimming took 3 bases from V and 2 from J; bases not matched to a gene: 4. The CDR3 DNA reads TGTGCCAGCAGCCACCGCGGGAGTACCTACGAGCAGTACTTC. Translation: CASSHRGSTYEQYF.

This chain uses TRBV19 with TRBJ1-1; D may be TRBD1 (5 bases). This CDR3 has 16 residues. Germline lookup yields CDR1 LNHDA and CDR2 SQIVND (reference sequence). The V gene lost 3 bases and the J gene lost 1 base, with 15 bases spanning the gap. The CDR3 DNA reads as TGTGCCAGTAGTATGGGGCAGGGAAGAGGGAACACTGAAGCTTTCTTT. Encoded protein: CASSMGQGRGNTEAFF.

This clone was counted once. The V call is TRBV11-3, the J call TRBJ1-1; D remains unclear. The ends were cut back, 1 base at V and 1 base at J, with 4 bases in the middle. There are 13 residues in the CDR3. Germline V lookup: CDR1 SGHNT, CDR2 YENEEA. The CDR3 spells CASSLGGNTEAFF. The CDR3 DNA sequence: TGTGCCAGCAGCTTAGGAGGGAACACTGAAGCTTTCTTT.

About this clone: Other DNA variants within this sample encode the same CDR3. The gene calls are TRBV19 and TRBJ2-3; 9 positions match TRBD1. In germline, CDR1 is LNHDA, CDR2 SQIVND (reference sequence). With 1 base clipped from V and 4 bases from J, the junction kept 0 bases outside the gene matches. The CDR3 contains 14 residues. In nucleotides, the CDR3 is TGTGCCAGTAGTATAGGACAGGGGGCAGATACGCAGTATTTT. This sequence encodes CASSIGQGADTQYF.

A few counts support this clone. CDR3 in amino acids: CASSSPGLAPQEEQFF. The CDR3 bases are TGTGCCAGCAGCTCTCCGGGACTAGCGCCTCAGGAGGAGCAGTTCTTC. The chain uses TRBV7-9 and TRBJ2-1; TRBD2 agrees at 10 bases. With V trimmed by 4 bases and J by 10 bases, 13 bases remained unmatched. The CDR3 totals 16 residues. Germline assignment: CDR1 SEHNR and CDR2 FQNEAQ (reference sequence).

This clone was detected only a few times. The chain has TRBV3-1 (or the pseudogene TRBV3-2) and TRBJ1-2; 8 bases map to TRBD1. With V trimmed by 4 bases and J by 4 bases, 8 bases remained unmatched. From germline, CDR1 is LGHDT and CDR2 YNNKEL (reference sequence). The CDR3 contains 15 residues. CDR3 loop: CASSPDRAQGYGYTF. CDR3 in DNA: TGTGCCAGCAGCCCGGACAGGGCCCAGGGCTATGGCTACACCTTC.

A word on this clone: The sample contains more than one DNA sequence encoding this CDR3. The J gene is TRBJ2-2, the V gene TRBV7-3; no clear D. Germline V lookup: CDR1 SGHTA, CDR2 FQGTGA. This CDR3 has 14 amino acids. The V end lost 1 base, the J end lost 2 bases, and 5 bases lay between the germline ends. In DNA, the CDR3 is TGTGCCAGCAGCTTAAACTCAAACACCGGGGAGCTGTTTTTT. As protein: CASSLNSNTGELFF.

DNA of the CDR3: TGTGCCAGCAGTGCAGCTCCGGGACAGAGGGGCTACGAGCAGTACGTC. The encoded protein is CASSAAPGQRGYEQYV. The chain links TRBV2 to TRBJ2-7, with TRBD1 matching over 7 bases. J gave up 3 bases and V 4 bases, and 12 bases lay outside the gene matches. Germline values: CDR1 SNHLY, CDR2 FYNNEI. This CDR3 spans 16 amino acids.

The CDR3 region is CASSPGAQYNEQFF. The CDR3 DNA sequence: TGTGCCAGCTCACCAGGGGCCCAGTACAATGAGCAGTTCTTC. The chain is built from TRBV18 and TRBJ2-1; D is perhaps TRBD1 (5 bases). V was cut by 2 bases and J by 4 bases, with 9 bases left in between. The CDR3 length is 14 residues. Germline loops: CDR1 KGHSH, CDR2 LQKENI.

The chain recombines TRBV12-5 with TRBJ2-1, with a possible D match to TRBD2 (5 bases). The V gene lost 7 bases and the J gene lost 0 bases, with 10 bases spanning the gap. This CDR3 spans 14 amino acids. Looked up from germline, CDR1 is LGHNT and CDR2 is FRNRAP. The CDR3 is CASEIGSSYNEQFF. The CDR3 coding sequence is TGTGCTAGTGAAATAGGGAGCTCCTACAATGAGCAGTTCTTC.

The chain couples TRBV5-1 to TRBJ1-6; TRBD1 matches 8 bases. Trimming at V came to 0 bases and at J to 8 bases, leaving 4 bases not matched to a gene. This CDR3 contains 15 residues. Germline CDR1 SGHRS, CDR2 YFSETQ. CDR3 protein: CASSLEPGQDSPLHF. The CDR3 nucleotides read TGCGCCAGCAGCTTGGAACCGGGACAGGATTCACCCCTCCACTTT.